This T cell receptor (beta chain) was sequenced in a study of blood T cell repertoires in COVID-19. Study context: Acute and convalescent COVID-19 specimens originated in the United States, Italy and Spain.

One Seattle source followed patients from active infection through their disease course. TCRdb keeps only in-frame clones here, not all; method: immunoSEQ multiplex PCR. Among roughly 280,000 clones, 85% to 90% were seen once, and the ten largest hold around 10%. V was clipped by 6 bases and J by 0 bases, with 8 bases between them. From germline, CDR1 is MNHEY and CDR2 SVGAGI. The CDR3 has 13 amino acids. The receptor was isolated from a woman aged 30 to 39 with COVID-19, enrolled during active disease. The chain employs TRBV6-5 and TRBJ1-1; TRBD1 might be the D (5 bases). Input material: peripheral blood. The CDR3 loop is CASRWTLNTEAFF. The DNA of the CDR3 is TGTGCCAGCAGATGGACACTGAACACTGAAGCTTTCTTT.